This T cell receptor beta chain was obtained from a study of blood T cell repertoires in COVID-19. Study information: Nucleic acid was either cDNA or gDNA, and it came from T cells, B-cell-depleted T cells, or PBMCs.

CDR1 LNHDA and CDR2 SQIVND come from the germline V gene (reference sequence). The V end was cut by 11 bases, the J end by 5 bases, with 19 bases between. The CDR3 totals 14 residues. Authors' data handling: It was from reference gene primer amplification that nucleated cell counts were estimated. Data came from immunoSEQ multiplex PCR; TCRdb stores just in-frame clones and leaves some out. Clone size and the V and J calls come from that table; the DNA yielded D and trimming. The sample has approximately 210,000 clones; approximately 87% are singletons. The chain couples TRBV19 to TRBJ1-5; the D is unclear. The sample taken for sequencing was peripheral blood. This TCR derives from a woman aged 70 to 79 with acute or convalescent COVID-19. Here the CDR3 reads CASHQTRGHQPQHF. CDR3 DNA: TGTGCCTCACACCAGACACGTGGCCATCAGCCCCAGCATTTT.